The T cell receptor beta chain under discussion was sequenced for a study of blood T cell repertoires in COVID-19. The overall study: Acute and convalescent COVID-19 specimens originated in the United States, Italy and Spain.

The CDR3 totals 15 residues. Trimming removed 5 bases from V and 3 bases from J, with 13 bases in between. The germline gives CDR1 SGHNT, CDR2 YENEEA. Study members were between roughly 18 and 100 years old and lived in fewer than 30 US regions. In the authors' workflow: For nucleated cells, counts were estimated from reference gene primer amplification. The protocol was immunoSEQ multiplex PCR, while the TCRdb copy is restricted to in-frame clones and leaves out a portion. From that table come the V and J calls and clone size; the DNA was used to work out D and trimming. In the table there are 200,000 to 300,000 clones, around 88% of which are singletons.

The clonotype comes from a woman in her forties with acute COVID-19. The chain has TRBV11-3 and TRBJ1-4; possible D gene TRBD1, 6 bases. Source material: PBMCs or T cells enriched from blood (not recorded which). The chain's CDR3 is CASSVGQRANEKLFF. For the CDR3, the DNA is TGTGCCAGCAGCGTAGGACAGAGAGCTAATGAAAAACTGTTTTTT.